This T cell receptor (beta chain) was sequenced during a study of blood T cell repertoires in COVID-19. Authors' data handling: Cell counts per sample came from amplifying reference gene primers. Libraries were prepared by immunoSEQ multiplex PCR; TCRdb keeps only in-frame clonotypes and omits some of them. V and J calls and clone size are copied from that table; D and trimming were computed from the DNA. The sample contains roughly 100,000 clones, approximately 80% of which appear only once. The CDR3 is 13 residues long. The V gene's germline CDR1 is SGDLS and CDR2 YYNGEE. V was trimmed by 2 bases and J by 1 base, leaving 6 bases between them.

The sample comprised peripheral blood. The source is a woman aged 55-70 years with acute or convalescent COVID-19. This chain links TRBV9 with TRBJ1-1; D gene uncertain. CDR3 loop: CASSVSGNTEAFF. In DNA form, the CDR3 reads TGTGCCAGCAGCGTCTCGGGGAACACTGAAGCTTTCTTT.